The next 27 T cell receptor beta chains were all read from a single sample in a study of T-cell memory formation after mild COVID-19. TCRdb processed the 5' RACE reads anew with MiXCR; each CDR3 protein has one entry. The sample lists some 130,000 distinct CDR3 sequences, about 16% occurring once. Sequencing was carried out using PBMCs or a T cell subset sorted from them (not recorded which). Source of these receptors: an adult woman who had mild COVID-19 (a few samples of this study predate the infection). Cell type and time point are not known.

This clonotype was recorded a few times. V is TRBV11-2 and J is TRBJ2-1, with a weak D call TRBD1 (6 bases). The germline V and J ends were trimmed by 5 bases and 4 bases, with 9 bases remaining between them. The germline gives CDR1 SGHAT, CDR2 FQNNGV. The CDR3 has 13 amino acids. Here the CDR3 DNA reads TGTGCCAGCAGCCTGGGACATTACAATGAGCAGTTCTTC. This sequence encodes CASSLGHYNEQFF.

This clonotype turned up a few times. The chain uses TRBV7-3 and TRBJ2-2; D is unclear. V was clipped by 4 bases and J by 6 bases, with 6 bases between them. The CDR3 covers 12 residues. Germline CDR1 and CDR2: SGHTA and FQGTGA. CDR3 sequence: CASSSGAGELFF. DNA for the CDR3: TGTGCCAGCAGCTCCGGTGCCGGGGAGCTGTTTTTT.

This chain connects TRBV5-1 to TRBJ2-5, with TRBD2 identical over 12 bases. Germline V gives CDR1 SGHRS, CDR2 YFSETQ. V lost 4 bases, J lost 2 bases, and 9 bases stayed unmatched. The CDR3 spans 17 residues. The CDR3 sequence: CASSPRLAGALQETQYF. The CDR3 DNA reads TGCGCCAGCAGCCCCCGACTAGCGGGGGCCTTACAAGAGACCCAGTACTTC.

This clonotype occurred a few times. The chain carries TRBV20-1 and TRBJ1-1; a weak D match, TRBD1 (5 bases). The germline V gene has CDR1 DFQATT and CDR2 SNEGSKA (reference sequence). Trimming took off 1 base at V and 4 bases at J, with 10 bases between the two ends. This CDR3 spans 13 amino acids. Here the CDR3 DNA reads TGCAGTGCTAGAGGGCCAGGGTCCACTGAAGCTTTCTTT. Translating gives CSARGPGSTEAFF.

This clonotype has more than one count but fewer than ten. The rearrangement uses TRBV12-3 or TRBV12-4 and TRBJ2-1, with TRBD2 identical over 13 bases. The CDR3 length is 18 residues. The J segment lost 0 bases and the V segment lost 3 bases, leaving 5 bases of the junction unmatched. CDR3 region: CASSFGTSGASSYNEQFF. The CDR3 nucleotides are TGTGCCAGCAGTTTCGGGACTAGCGGGGCCAGCTCCTACAATGAGCAGTTCTTC.

This clonotype was seen only a few times. The chain carries TRBV6-6 and TRBJ2-7, with TRBD2 matching over 9 bases. This CDR3 contains 14 residues. V lost 6 bases to trimming and J lost 7 bases; unmatched junction nucleotides: 10. In germline, CDR1 is MNHNY, CDR2 SVGAGI (reference sequence). CDR3 region: CASSLAGAPGEQYF. The CDR3 DNA reads TGTGCCAGCAGCTTAGCGGGAGCCCCGGGGGAGCAGTACTTC.

This sequence joins TRBV7-9 and TRBJ1-5; D is undetermined. The CDR3 runs to 16 residues. The germline V and J ends were trimmed by 1 base and 0 bases, with 10 bases remaining between them. CDR1 and CDR2 (germline): SEHNR, FQNEAQ (reference sequence). CDR3 bases: TGTGCCAGCAGCTTAGGAGGGCTCTATAGCAATCAGCCCCAGCATTTT. As protein: CASSLGGLYSNQPQHF. The variable domain in full, with the rest retrieved from reference TRBV7-9 and TRBJ1-5, is DTGVSQNPRHKITKRGQNVTFRCDPISEHNRLYWYRQTLGQGPEFLTYFQNEAQLEKSRLLSDRFSAERPKGSFSTLEIQRTEQGDSAMYLCASSLGGLYSNQPQHFGDGTRLSIL.

This clonotype was seen only a few times. The J gene is TRBJ1-4, the V gene TRBV5-5; D ambiguous. Trimming took 0 bases from V and 9 from J, leaving 18 bases between them. CDR1 and CDR2 from the germline V gene are SGHKS and YYEKEE (reference sequence). The CDR3 runs 16 residues. The CDR3 spells CASSLASRGEEKKLFF. The CDR3 bases are TGTGCCAGCAGCTTGGCATCGCGGGGAGAAGAGAAAAAACTGTTTTTT.

A few counts support this clonotype. The CDR3 DNA sequence: TGCGCCAGCAGCTTGGGACCGTCGGGGACGTCCTACGAGCAGTACTTC. Its protein is CASSLGPSGTSYEQYF. The rearrangement uses TRBV5-1 and TRBJ2-7; D may correspond to TRBD1 or TRBD2 (5 bases each). V was pared by 0 bases and J by 1 base, with 14 bases between. Germline-derived CDR1 and CDR2 are SGHRS and YFSETQ. The CDR3 runs 16 residues.

V and J are TRBV29-1 and TRBJ2-1, with 9 bases matching TRBD1. This CDR3 has 14 residues. V gave up 7 bases and J gave up 8 bases; unmatched junction bases: 12. CDR1 is SQVTM, CDR2 ANQGSEA, per germline. CDR3 sequence (DNA): TGCAGCGCCGCGGCTTTGGGACAGGGCGATGAGCAGTTCTTC. Translated, it gives CSAAALGQGDEQFF.

The genes are TRBV27 and TRBJ2-6; 7 bases match TRBD1. The V gene end was trimmed by 6 bases and the J gene end by 1 base; junction bases not matched to a gene: 6. The CDR3 loop spans 16 amino acids. Germline CDR1 is MNHEY and CDR2 is SMNVEV (reference sequence). The CDR3 nucleotides read TGTGCCAGCAGCCTTACAGGGGTGTCTGGGGCCAACGTCCTGACTTTC. Its protein is CASSLTGVSGANVLTF.

This clonotype showed up just a few times. This chain links TRBV4-1 with TRBJ2-7; the match to TRBD2 covers 9 bases. This CDR3 spans 15 amino acids. V gave up 2 bases and J gave up 0 bases; unmatched junction bases: 2. CDR1 and CDR2 (germline): MGHRA, YSYEKL. Here the CDR3 DNA reads TGCGCCAGCAGCCAACGACTAGCGGTCTCCTACGAGCAGTACTTC. It yields the protein CASSQRLAVSYEQYF.

This clonotype turned up a few times. The genes are TRBV7-3 and TRBJ2-1; D gene uncertain. Germline CDR1 reads SGHTA; CDR2 reads FQGTGA. CDR3 length: 17 amino acids. V lost 1 base and J lost 1, with 14 bases in between. This CDR3 is CASSLIGGAGSYNEQFF. CDR3 nucleotide sequence: TGTGCCAGCAGCTTAATTGGTGGAGCTGGGTCCTACAATGAGCAGTTCTTC.

The genes are TRBV5-1 and TRBJ2-2; 8 positions match TRBD1. Germline values: CDR1 SGHRS, CDR2 YFSETQ. J was trimmed by 6 bases and V by 5 bases; bases with no gene match: 9. This CDR3 contains 15 residues. The CDR3 spells CASRSGQGYSGELFF. The CDR3 bases are TGCGCCAGCAGATCTGGACAGGGTTACTCCGGGGAGCTGTTTTTT.

The V gene is TRBV18, the J gene TRBJ1-2; TRBD1 matches 7 bases. The germline V gene encodes CDR1 KGHSH and CDR2 LQKENI. J lost 8 bases, V lost 5 bases, and 8 bases had no gene match. This CDR3 comprises 13 residues. This chain's CDR3 is CASSSGTAGGYTF. The CDR3 DNA is TGTGCCAGCTCATCCGGGACAGCCGGGGGCTACACCTTC.

This chain uses TRBV27 with TRBJ2-7, with 8 positions matching TRBD1. Trimming took 5 bases from V and 5 from J; bases not matched to a gene: 8. This CDR3 spans 14 amino acids. Germline V lookup: CDR1 MNHEY, CDR2 SMNVEV (reference sequence). This CDR3 reads CASSQPGQAHEQYF. The CDR3 coding sequence is TGTGCCAGCAGTCAACCGGGACAGGCCCACGAGCAGTACTTC.

This clonotype showed up just a few times. J is TRBJ2-5 and V is TRBV5-4; 11 nucleotides agree with TRBD1. This CDR3 is 14 amino acids long. The germline V gene encodes CDR1 SGHNT and CDR2 YYREEE (reference sequence). V gave up 5 bases and J gave up 5 bases; unmatched junction bases: 5. CDR3 nucleotides: TGTGCCAGCAGACCGGGACAGGGGGATGAGACCCAGTACTTC. Its translation is CASRPGQGDETQYF.

This clonotype was seen many times. The chain has TRBV7-9 and TRBJ2-5; no clear D gene. CDR3 length: 12 residues. V was clipped by 0 bases and J by 7 bases, with 6 bases between them. Germline V gene sequence: CDR1 SEHNR, CDR2 FQNEAQ (reference sequence). CDR3 protein: CASSLALGTQYF. The CDR3 bases are TGTGCCAGCAGCTTAGCGTTGGGGACCCAGTACTTC. Supplemented by reference TRBV7-9 and TRBJ2-5, the full variable domain reads DTGVSQNPRHKITKRGQNVTFRCDPISEHNRLYWYRQTLGQGPEFLTYFQNEAQLEKSRLLSDRFSAERPKGSFSTLEIQRTEQGDSAMYLCASSLALGTQYFGPGTRLLVL.

V is TRBV5-6 and J is TRBJ1-1, with D uncertain. The germline V and J ends were trimmed by 4 bases and 3 bases, with 16 bases remaining between them. Germline CDR1 and CDR2: SGHDT and YYEEEE. This CDR3 has 15 residues. In DNA, the CDR3 is TGTGCCAGCAGCCCGCCAGTTGGGCGGGACACTGAAGCTTTCTTT. Translated, it gives CASSPPVGRDTEAFF.

The chain has TRBV9 and TRBJ2-3, with 8 bases aligning to TRBD2. This CDR3 is built from 15 residues. The ends lost 2 bases at V and 0 bases at J; junction bases unmatched: 2. Germline V gene sequence: CDR1 SGDLS, CDR2 YYNGEE. The CDR3 nucleotides read TGTGCCAGCAGCGTCTCTAGCGGGAGCACAGATACGCAGTATTTT. It codes for CASSVSSGSTDTQYF. The whole variable domain, remainder taken from reference TRBV9 and TRBJ2-3, is DSGVTQTPKHLITATGQRVTLRCSPRSGDLSVYWYQQSLDQGLQFLIQYYNGEERAKGNILERFSAQQFPDLHSELNLSSLELGDSALYFCASSVSSGSTDTQYFGPGTRLTVL.

The V gene is TRBV25-1, the J gene TRBJ2-1; tentative D call: TRBD2 (5 bases). The CDR3 sequence is 14 residues long. CDR1 is MGHDK, CDR2 SYGVNS, per germline. V lost 9 bases, J lost 4 bases, and 16 bases lay in between. CDR3 region: CARGEGRRYNEQFF. CDR3 in DNA: TGTGCCAGGGGAGAGGGAAGGCGTTACAATGAGCAGTTCTTC.

The chain uses TRBV14 and TRBJ1-2, with no clear D. This CDR3 is built from 12 residues. Trimming took 1 base from V and 3 from J, leaving 3 bases between them. CDR1 is SGHDN and CDR2 is FVKESK in the germline V gene. CDR3 loop: CASSQVHYGYTF. The CDR3 nucleotides read TGTGCCAGCAGCCAAGTGCACTATGGCTACACCTTC.

This clonotype appeared many times. The chain recombines TRBV5-1 with TRBJ1-2; a possible D gene is TRBD1 (5 bases). This CDR3 is 14 amino acids long. Trimming shortened V by 5 bases and J by 7 bases, and 18 bases separated the two germline ends. Germline V gene data show CDR1 as SGHRS and CDR2 as YFSETQ. The CDR3 sequence: CASREGRGVSGYTF. In nucleotides, the CDR3 is TGCGCCAGCAGAGAGGGTAGGGGAGTCTCTGGCTACACCTTC.

The gene calls are TRBV5-4 and TRBJ1-1, with 8 bases lining up with TRBD1. Losses at the gene ends were 5 bases for V and 0 bases for J; bases not matched to a gene: 6. CDR3 length: 15 amino acids. CDR1 and CDR2 from the germline V gene are SGHNT and YYREEE (reference sequence). Here the CDR3 reads CASSVRQGMNTEAFF. CDR3 bases: TGTGCCAGCAGTGTTAGACAGGGGATGAACACTGAAGCTTTCTTT.

This clonotype was picked up a small number of times. This rearrangement joins TRBV29-1 to TRBJ2-1; D is possibly TRBD2 (6 bases). V lost 7 bases and J 4 bases, leaving 11 bases between the germline ends. Germline lookup yields CDR1 SQVTM and CDR2 ANQGSEA. CDR3 size: 12 residues. CDR3 sequence: CSGWTMYNEQFF. Here the CDR3 DNA reads TGCAGCGGCTGGACTATGTACAATGAGCAGTTCTTC.

This clonotype appeared a few times. The chain joins TRBV4-1 to TRBJ2-3; 8 bases map to TRBD1. V trimming: 2 bases; J trimming: 4 bases; junction bases outside the gene matches: 8. The germline V gene encodes CDR1 MGHRA and CDR2 YSYEKL. The length of the CDR3 is 16 residues. In DNA, the CDR3 is TGCGCCAGCAGCCAAAAAGACAGGGGTAGCGCAGATACGCAGTATTTT. It specifies CASSQKDRGSADTQYF.

This clonotype has just a few counts. This chain connects TRBV5-1 to TRBJ1-2, with a tentative D call TRBD1 (5 bases). This CDR3 spans 15 amino acids. The germline gives CDR1 SGHRS, CDR2 YFSETQ. Trimming shortened V by 0 bases and J by 4 bases, and 13 bases separated the two germline ends. The CDR3 bases are TGCGCCAGCAGCTTGGCTGCAGGGACGGTCTATGGCTACACCTTC. This translates into CASSLAAGTVYGYTF.